Each of the 14 T cell receptor beta chains below was sequenced from the same sample in a study of neoadjuvant anti-PD-1 for oral cavity cancer. TCRdb's table, derived via immunoSEQ multiplex PCR, lists solely in-frame clones and lacks some. This table has 15,000 to 20,000 clones, nearly 70% appearing once. Specimen: PBMCs, collected before nivolumab (anti-PD-1) treatment. Receptors originate from a person aged 40 to 85 with oral cavity squamous cell carcinoma.

V and J are TRBV9 and TRBJ2-1, with a possible D match to TRBD2 (5 bases). From germline, CDR1 is SGDLS and CDR2 YYNGEE. The CDR3 loop spans 14 amino acids. The ends were cut back, 3 bases at V and 4 bases at J, with 11 bases in the middle. CDR3 residues: CASSEGGRYNEQFF. CDR3 sequence (DNA): TGTGCCAGCAGCGAAGGAGGCAGATACAATGAGCAGTTCTTC. The entire variable domain, with the rest obtained from reference TRBV9 and TRBJ2-1, is as follows: DSGVTQTPKHLITATGQRVTLRCSPRSGDLSVYWYQQSLDQGLQFLIQYYNGEERAKGNILERFSAQQFPDLHSELNLSSLELGDSALYFCASSEGGRYNEQFFGPGTRLTVL.

V and J are TRBV28 and TRBJ2-5; tentatively, D is TRBD2 (6 bases). V lost 5 bases and J 5 bases, leaving 18 bases between the germline ends. The CDR3 is made up of 15 amino acids. Germline CDR1 reads MDHEN; CDR2 reads SYDVKM. CDR3 in DNA: TGTGCCAGCAGTCTTAGGGCCGGAGGGCTGGAGACCCAGTACTTC. Protein: CASSLRAGGLETQYF. Looking up the rest from reference TRBV28 and TRBJ2-5 gives the full variable domain: DVKVTQSSRYLVKRTGEKVFLECVQDMDHENMFWYRQDPGLGLRLIYFSYDVKMKEKGDIPEGYSVSREKKERFSLILESASTNQTSMYLCASSLRAGGLETQYFGPGTRLLVL.

The chain joins TRBV7-9 to TRBJ2-7, with D possibly TRBD1 on 6 matching bases. The CDR3 totals 14 residues. Trimming removed 5 bases at V and 7 bases at J, with 18 bases between. Germline V lookup: CDR1 SEHNR, CDR2 FQNEAQ (reference sequence). DNA for the CDR3: TGTGCCAGCAGCGCGGAGACAGGTTCTGGGGAGCAGTACTTC. Translated: CASSAETGSGEQYF.

Written as DNA, the CDR3 is TGTGCCAGCAACGGGGACCCCGGCGAGCAGTACTTC. Protein: CASNGDPGEQYF. The genes are TRBV7-6 and TRBJ2-7; D is perhaps TRBD1 or TRBD2 (5 bases each). The germline V gene has CDR1 SGHVS and CDR2 FNYEAQ. The CDR3 spans 12 residues. V was shortened by 7 bases and J by 6 bases, with 13 bases between the two germline ends.

V is TRBV10-3 and J is TRBJ2-1, with TRBD2 identical over 9 bases. The CDR3 runs to 15 residues. Trimming cost V 7 bases and J 3 bases; bases outside gene matches: 7. Per the germline V gene, CDR1 is ENHRY and CDR2 is SYGVKD. The CDR3 is CAIMSSGTNYNEQFF. CDR3 nucleotide sequence: TGTGCCATCATGTCTAGCGGGACTAACTACAATGAGCAGTTCTTC.

This chain joins TRBV5-1 and TRBJ1-1; weak D call: TRBD1 (5 bases). The CDR3 has 17 amino acids. From germline, CDR1 is SGHRS and CDR2 YFSETQ. V shed 3 bases and J shed 1 base, with 19 bases lying between them. CDR3 sequence reads: CASSWPRERGGNTEAFF. The CDR3 nucleotides read TGCGCCAGCAGCTGGCCCAGGGAAAGGGGAGGGAACACTGAAGCTTTCTTT.

This clone was detected only a few times. J is TRBJ1-5 and V is TRBV6-5; 8 nucleotides line up with TRBD1. The CDR3 has 13 amino acids. V gave up 6 bases and J gave up 5 bases; unmatched junction bases: 3. Germline V gene sequence: CDR1 MNHEY, CDR2 SVGAGI. DNA for the CDR3: TGTGCCAGCAGAGGACAGGGAGATCAGCCCCAGCATTTT. Amino acids: CASRGQGDQPQHF.

This chain joins TRBV6-4 and TRBJ1-1; no clear D gene. The CDR3 has 13 amino acids. The germline CDR1 and CDR2 sequences are MRHNA and SNTAGT. The ends were cut back, 0 bases at V and 0 bases at J, with 2 bases in the middle. CDR3: CASSDSLNTEAFF. For the CDR3, the DNA is TGTGCCAGCAGTGACTCTTTGAACACTGAAGCTTTCTTT.

Only one count was recorded for this clone. The chain has TRBV5-1 and TRBJ2-5; D is uncertain. This CDR3 contains 13 residues. Looked up from germline, CDR1 is SGHRS and CDR2 is YFSETQ. Trimming took 7 bases from V and 3 from J, leaving 13 bases between them. The CDR3 protein is CASSPTEKETQYF. The CDR3 nucleotides are TGCGCCAGCTCACCCACAGAGAAAGAGACCCAGTACTTC.

This chain uses TRBV6-1 with TRBJ2-2; the D gene could be TRBD1 or TRBD2 (5 bases each). This CDR3 region has 16 residues. Germline V gene lookup returns CDR1 MNHNS and CDR2 SASEGT. Trimming took off 3 bases at V and 2 bases at J, with 13 bases between the two ends. The CDR3 coding sequence is TGTGCCAGCAGTGACACGGGACGGCTAAACACCGGGGAGCTGTTTTTT. It specifies CASSDTGRLNTGELFF.

A few counts support this clone. The chain is built from TRBV28 and TRBJ2-4; D gene ambiguous. Trimming removed 6 bases at V and 0 bases at J, with 9 bases between. The CDR3 extends over 14 amino acids. CDR1 and CDR2 from the germline V gene are MDHEN and SYDVKM. The CDR3 here is CASRGSLAKNIQYF. CDR3 nucleotides: TGTGCCAGCAGGGGGTCACTAGCCAAAAACATTCAGTACTTC. Full variable domain (remainder filled in from reference TRBV28 and TRBJ2-4): DVKVTQSSRYLVKRTGEKVFLECVQDMDHENMFWYRQDPGLGLRLIYFSYDVKMKEKGDIPEGYSVSREKKERFSLILESASTNQTSMYLCASRGSLAKNIQYFGAGTRLSVL.

This chain connects TRBV29-1 to TRBJ2-2, with 7 bases matching TRBD1. CDR3 length: 14 residues. V gave up 4 bases and J gave up 0 bases; unmatched junction bases: 2. Germline V CDR1 and CDR2: SQVTM, ANQGSEA. DNA for the CDR3: TGCAGCGTTGGGCAGGGGGCGAACACCGGGGAGCTGTTTTTT. Its translation: CSVGQGANTGELFF.

In its sample, this clone was seen a few times. This sequence joins TRBV4-2 and TRBJ2-7; 10 nucleotides line up with TRBD2. J was trimmed by 3 bases and V by 0 bases; bases with no gene match: 5. The CDR3 has 16 residues. Germline V gene data show CDR1 as LGHNA and CDR2 as YNFKEQ. CDR3 protein: CASSQEILAGVYEQYF. CDR3 nucleotide sequence: TGTGCCAGCAGCCAAGAGATTCTAGCGGGAGTCTACGAGCAGTACTTC.

The V call is TRBV7-8, the J call TRBJ1-4, with D perhaps TRBD1 (5 bases). Deletions cut 4 bases from V and 7 bases from J, with 10 bases between. CDR1 is SGHVS, CDR2 FQNEAQ, per germline. This CDR3 has 13 amino acids. CDR3 sequence (DNA): TGTGCCAGCAGCTGGGGACGGGGTGAAAAACTGTTTTTT. Translated, it gives CASSWGRGEKLFF.